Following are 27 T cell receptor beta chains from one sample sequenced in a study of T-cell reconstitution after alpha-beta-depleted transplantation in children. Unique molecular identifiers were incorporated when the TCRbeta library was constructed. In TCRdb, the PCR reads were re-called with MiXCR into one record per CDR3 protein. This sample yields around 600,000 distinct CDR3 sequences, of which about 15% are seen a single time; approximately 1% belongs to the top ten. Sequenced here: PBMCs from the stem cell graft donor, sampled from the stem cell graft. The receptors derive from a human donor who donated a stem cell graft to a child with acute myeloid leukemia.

CDR3 sequence (DNA): TGTGCCAGCAGTGACGGGCCAAAGGGGGGCGGCAATCAGCCCCAGCATTTT. As protein: CASSDGPKGGGNQPQHF. The rearrangement links TRBV25-1 to TRBJ1-5; TRBD1 is a possible D gene (6 bases). Per the germline V gene, CDR1 is MGHDK and CDR2 is SYGVNS. Trimming shortened V by 3 bases and J by 2 bases, and 17 bases separated the two germline ends. The CDR3 has 17 amino acids.

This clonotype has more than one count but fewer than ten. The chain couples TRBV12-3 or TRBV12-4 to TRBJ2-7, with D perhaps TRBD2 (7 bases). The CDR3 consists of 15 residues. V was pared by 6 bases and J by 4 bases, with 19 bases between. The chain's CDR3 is CASRDSGGLPYEQYV. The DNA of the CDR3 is TGTGCCAGCAGGGACTCGGGGGGCCTTCCTTACGAGCAGTACGTC.

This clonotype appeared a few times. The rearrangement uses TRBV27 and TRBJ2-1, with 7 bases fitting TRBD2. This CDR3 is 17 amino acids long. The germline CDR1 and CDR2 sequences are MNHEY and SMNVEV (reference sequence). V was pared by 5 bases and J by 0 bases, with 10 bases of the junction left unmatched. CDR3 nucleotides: TGTGCCAGCAGTCCCCGGATAGCGGGTGTCTCCTACAATGAGCAGTTCTTC. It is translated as CASSPRIAGVSYNEQFF.

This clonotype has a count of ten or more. CDR3 sequence reads: CASSSDSGAYNEQFF. The CDR3 DNA is TGTGCCAGCAGCTCTGATAGCGGGGCCTACAATGAGCAGTTCTTC. The chain is built from TRBV7-8 and TRBJ2-1; the match to TRBD2 covers 8 bases. The CDR3 is 15 amino acids. V shed 4 bases and J 2 bases; nucleotides not matched to a gene: 4. CDR1 SGHVS and CDR2 FQNEAQ come from the germline V gene.

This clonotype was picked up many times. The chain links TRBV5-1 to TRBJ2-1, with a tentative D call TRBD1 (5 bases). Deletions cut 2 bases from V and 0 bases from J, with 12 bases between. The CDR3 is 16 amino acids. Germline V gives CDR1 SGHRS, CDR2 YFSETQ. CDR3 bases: TGCGCCAGCAGCTTCCAGGGCTCTTCCTCCTACAATGAGCAGTTCTTC. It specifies CASSFQGSSSYNEQFF.

This CDR3 reads CATSRDGLYEQYV. CDR3 sequence (DNA): TGTGCCACCAGCAGAGACGGCCTCTACGAGCAGTACGTC. J is TRBJ2-7 and V is TRBV15; D gene uncertain. The germline CDR1 and CDR2 sequences are LNHNV and YYDKDF (reference sequence). V was clipped by 0 bases and J by 3 bases, with 6 bases between them. There are 13 residues in the CDR3.

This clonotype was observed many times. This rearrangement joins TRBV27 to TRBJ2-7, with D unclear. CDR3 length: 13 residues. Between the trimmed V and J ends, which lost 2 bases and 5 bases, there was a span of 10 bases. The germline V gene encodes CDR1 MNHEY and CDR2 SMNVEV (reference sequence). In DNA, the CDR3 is TGTGCCAGCAGTTTAACGACAAACCACGAGCAGTACTTC. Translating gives CASSLTTNHEQYF.

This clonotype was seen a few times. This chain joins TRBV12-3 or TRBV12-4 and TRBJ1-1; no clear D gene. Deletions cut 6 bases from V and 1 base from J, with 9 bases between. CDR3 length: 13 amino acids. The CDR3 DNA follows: TGTGCCAGCAGGTATTCAGGGAACACTGAAGCTTTCTTT. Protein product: CASRYSGNTEAFF.

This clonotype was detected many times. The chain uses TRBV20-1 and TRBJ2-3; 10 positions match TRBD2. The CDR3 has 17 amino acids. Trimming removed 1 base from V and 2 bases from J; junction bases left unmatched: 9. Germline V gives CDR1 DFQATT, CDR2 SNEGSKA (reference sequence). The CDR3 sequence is CSARGASGGPVTDTQYF. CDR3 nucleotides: TGCAGTGCTAGAGGGGCTAGCGGGGGACCTGTCACAGATACGCAGTATTTT.

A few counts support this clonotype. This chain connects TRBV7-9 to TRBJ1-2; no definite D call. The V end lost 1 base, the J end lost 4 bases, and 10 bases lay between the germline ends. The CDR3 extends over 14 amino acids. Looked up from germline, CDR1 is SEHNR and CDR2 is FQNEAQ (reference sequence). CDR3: CASSLGQASYGYTF. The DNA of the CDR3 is TGTGCCAGCAGCTTAGGGCAGGCATCCTATGGCTACACCTTC.

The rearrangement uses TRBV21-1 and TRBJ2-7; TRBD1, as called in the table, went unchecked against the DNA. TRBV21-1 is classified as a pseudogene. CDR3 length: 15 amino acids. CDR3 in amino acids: CASSRKPGQVYEQYV. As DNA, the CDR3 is TGTGCCAGCAGCAGAAAGCCGGGACAGGTCTACGAGCAGTACGTC.

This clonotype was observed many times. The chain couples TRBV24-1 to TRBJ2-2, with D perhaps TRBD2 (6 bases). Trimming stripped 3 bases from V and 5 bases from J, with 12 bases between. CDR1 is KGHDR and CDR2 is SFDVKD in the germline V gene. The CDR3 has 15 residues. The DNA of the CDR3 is TGTGCCACCAGTGATCCTCAGGGAGGAACCGGGGAGCTGTTTTTT. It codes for CATSDPQGGTGELFF.

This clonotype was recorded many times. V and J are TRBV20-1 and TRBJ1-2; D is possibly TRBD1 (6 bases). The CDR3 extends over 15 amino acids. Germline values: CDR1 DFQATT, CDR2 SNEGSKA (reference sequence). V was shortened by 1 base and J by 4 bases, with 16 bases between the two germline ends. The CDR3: CSARGEGGISYGYTF. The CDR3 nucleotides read TGCAGTGCTAGAGGGGAGGGGGGTATATCCTATGGCTACACCTTC.

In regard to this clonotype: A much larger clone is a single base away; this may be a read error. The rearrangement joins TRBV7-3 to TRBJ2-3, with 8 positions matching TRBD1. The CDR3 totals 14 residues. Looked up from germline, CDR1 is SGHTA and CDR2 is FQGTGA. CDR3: CASSPTGVADTQNF. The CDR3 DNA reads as TGTGCCAGCAGTCCGACAGGGGTGGCAGATACGCAGAATTTT.

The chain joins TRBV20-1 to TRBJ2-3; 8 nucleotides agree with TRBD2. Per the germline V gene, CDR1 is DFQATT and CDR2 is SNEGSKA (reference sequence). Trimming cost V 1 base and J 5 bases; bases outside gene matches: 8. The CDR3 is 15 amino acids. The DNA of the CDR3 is TGCAGTGCTAGAGTGGGCGAAGCGGGGGTAGATACGCAGTATTTT. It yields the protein CSARVGEAGVDTQYF.

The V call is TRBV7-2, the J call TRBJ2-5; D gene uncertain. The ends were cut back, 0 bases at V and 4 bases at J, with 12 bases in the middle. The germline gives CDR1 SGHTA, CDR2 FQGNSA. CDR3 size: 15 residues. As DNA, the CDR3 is TGTGCCAGCAGCTTAGCGCAAGTTGGCCCAGAGACCCAGTACTTC. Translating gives CASSLAQVGPETQYF. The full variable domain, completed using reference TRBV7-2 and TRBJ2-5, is GAGVSQSPSNKVTEKGKDVELRCDPISGHTALYWYRQSLGQGLEFLIYFQGNSAPDKSGLPSDRFSAERTGGSVSTLTIQRTQQEDSAVYLCASSLAQVGPETQYFGPGTRLLVL.

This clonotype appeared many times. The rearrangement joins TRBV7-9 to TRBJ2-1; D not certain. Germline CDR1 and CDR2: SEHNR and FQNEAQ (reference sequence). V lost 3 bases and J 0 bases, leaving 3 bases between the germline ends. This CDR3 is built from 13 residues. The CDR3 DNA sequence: TGTGCCAGCAGCTTCAGCTCCTACAATGAGCAGTTCTTC. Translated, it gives CASSFSSYNEQFF.

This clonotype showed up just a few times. In DNA, the CDR3 is TGTGCCAGCAGGTCTCCGCGACAACCACAAGAGACCCAGTACTTC. Translation: CASRSPRQPQETQYF. The chain recombines TRBV5-5 with TRBJ2-5, with no clear D. The length of the CDR3 is 15 residues. The germline CDR1 and CDR2 sequences are SGHKS and YYEKEE (reference sequence). Between the trimmed V and J ends, which lost 5 bases and 2 bases, there was a span of 16 bases.

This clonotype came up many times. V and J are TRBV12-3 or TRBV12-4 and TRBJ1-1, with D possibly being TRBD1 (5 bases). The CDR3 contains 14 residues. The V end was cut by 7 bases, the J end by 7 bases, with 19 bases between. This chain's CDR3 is CASTISREAYEAFF. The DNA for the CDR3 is TGTGCCAGCACCATCTCCAGGGAAGCCTATGAAGCTTTCTTT.

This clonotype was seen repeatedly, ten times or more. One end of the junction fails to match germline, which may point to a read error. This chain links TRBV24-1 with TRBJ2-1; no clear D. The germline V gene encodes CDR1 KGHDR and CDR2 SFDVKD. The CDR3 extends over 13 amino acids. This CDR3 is CATSALVRNEQFF. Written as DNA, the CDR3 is TGTGCCACCAGTGCTTTGGTGCGGAATGAGCAGTTCTTC.

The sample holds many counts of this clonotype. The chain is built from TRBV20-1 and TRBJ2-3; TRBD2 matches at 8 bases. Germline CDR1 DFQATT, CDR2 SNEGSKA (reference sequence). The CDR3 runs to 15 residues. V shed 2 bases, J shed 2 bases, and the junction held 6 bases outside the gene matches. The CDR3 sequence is CSARPVAGLTDTQYF. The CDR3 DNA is TGCAGTGCTAGACCGGTAGCGGGGCTCACAGATACGCAGTATTTT.

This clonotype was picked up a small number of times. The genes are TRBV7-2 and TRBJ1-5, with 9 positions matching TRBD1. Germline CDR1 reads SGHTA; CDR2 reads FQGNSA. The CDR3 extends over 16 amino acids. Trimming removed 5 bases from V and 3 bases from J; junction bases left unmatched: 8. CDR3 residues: CASSPRTGASNQPQHF. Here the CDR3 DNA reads TGTGCCAGCAGCCCCCGGACAGGGGCCTCCAATCAGCCCCAGCATTTT.

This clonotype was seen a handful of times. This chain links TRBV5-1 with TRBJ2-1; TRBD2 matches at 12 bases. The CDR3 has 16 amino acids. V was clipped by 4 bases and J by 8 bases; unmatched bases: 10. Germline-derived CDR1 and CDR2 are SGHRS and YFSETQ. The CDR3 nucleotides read TGCGCCAGCAGCCACCCTAGCGGGGGGGCCACTGATGAGCAGTTCTTC. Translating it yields CASSHPSGGATDEQFF.

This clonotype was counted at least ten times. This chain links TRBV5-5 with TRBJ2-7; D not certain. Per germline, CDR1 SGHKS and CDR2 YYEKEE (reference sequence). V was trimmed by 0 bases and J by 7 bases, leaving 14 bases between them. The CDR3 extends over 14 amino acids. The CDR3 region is CASSLAETAPEQYV. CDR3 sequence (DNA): TGTGCCAGCAGCTTGGCAGAGACGGCCCCTGAGCAGTACGTC.

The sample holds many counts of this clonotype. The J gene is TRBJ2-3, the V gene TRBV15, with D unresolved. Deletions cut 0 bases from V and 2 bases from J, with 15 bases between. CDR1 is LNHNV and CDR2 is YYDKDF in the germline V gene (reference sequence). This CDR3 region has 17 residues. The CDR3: CATSREGMRFDTDTQYF. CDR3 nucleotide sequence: TGTGCCACCAGCAGAGAGGGGATGCGGTTCGACACAGATACGCAGTATTTT.

The CDR3 reads CASSLGQGSQQTQHF. The CDR3 coding sequence is TGTGCCAGCAGCTTAGGTCAGGGGTCCCAACAGACCCAGCATTTT. This chain joins TRBV7-2 and TRBJ1-5; D possibly corresponds to TRBD1 (6 bases). The CDR3 spans 15 residues. V lost 1 base, J lost 11 bases, and 18 bases lay in between. Germline CDR1 is SGHTA and CDR2 is FQGNSA.

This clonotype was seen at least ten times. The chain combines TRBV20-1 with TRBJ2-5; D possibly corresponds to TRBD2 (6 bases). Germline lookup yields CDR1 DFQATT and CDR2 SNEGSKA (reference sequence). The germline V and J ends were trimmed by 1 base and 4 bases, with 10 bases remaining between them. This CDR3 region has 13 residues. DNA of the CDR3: TGCAGTGCTAGAGGAACTAGCCGAGAGACCCAGTACTTC. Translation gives CSARGTSRETQYF.